This T cell receptor (beta chain) derives from a study of cytomegalovirus exposure and HLA in healthy donors. Regarding the study as a whole: In vitro testing confirmed a few CMV-associated chains as specific for CMV antigens. Sequencing depth across donors, presence/absence analyses assumed, was roughly uniform. The study designated roughly 160 TCR beta chains cytomegalovirus-associated.

Primers: 60 Vbeta forward and 13 Jbeta reverse. Assay: immunoSEQ multiplex PCR; the TCRdb copy retains only in-frame clones and omits some. The sample consists of 180,000 or so clones, roughly 78% of them appearing once. Trimming removed 5 bases from V and 7 bases from J, with 18 bases in between. Germline V gives CDR1 MNHEY, CDR2 SMNVEV (reference sequence). This CDR3 comprises 14 residues. Of note for this clone: Its antigen is still unknown.

The rearrangement uses TRBV27 and TRBJ2-7; D perhaps matches TRBD2 (6 bases). The source material was PBMCs. The clonotype comes from a woman aged 25 to 39 in good health and CMV-seronegative. CDR3 protein: CASSNLLARREQYF. DNA for the CDR3: TGTGCCAGCAGTAACCTTCTAGCGAGAAGGGAGCAGTACTTC.